This T cell receptor (beta chain) was identified in a study of Ad26.COV2.S vaccination and SARS-CoV-2 variants. This CDR3 has 14 residues. CDR1 and CDR2 (germline): SGHVS, FQNEAQ. Trimming at V came to 5 bases and at J to 13 bases, leaving 14 bases not matched to a gene. Clones were sequenced by immunoSEQ multiplex PCR, and TCRdb holds only the in-frame ones, with some missing. Among roughly 380,000 clones, about 88% were seen once, and the ten largest hold approximately 3.5%. Treatment in this sample: 15 to 20 received Ad26.COV2.S at low or high dose, single or two shots; roughly five received placebo; per-sample allocation not given. Repertoires come from day 63 after the first vaccine or placebo injection.

Sequenced here: peripheral blood, sampled in a trial of Ad26.COV2.S vaccine versus placebo. The clonotype originates from a person between 18 and 59 years old who received the Ad26.COV2.S COVID-19 vaccine or a placebo. The chain couples TRBV7-8 to TRBJ2-1, with 7 nucleotides matching TRBD2. The CDR3 sequence is CASSPGLPTMSQFF. The CDR3 nucleotides are TGTGCCAGCAGCCCGGGACTACCTACAATGTCCCAGTTCTTC. Combining the CDR3 with reference TRBV7-8 and TRBJ2-1 gives the whole variable domain GAGVSQSPRYKVAKRGQDVALRCDPISGHVSLFWYQQALGQGPEFLTYFQNEAQLDKSGLPSDRFFAERPEGSVSTLKIQRTQQEDSAVYLCASSPGLPTMSQFFGPGTRLTVL.